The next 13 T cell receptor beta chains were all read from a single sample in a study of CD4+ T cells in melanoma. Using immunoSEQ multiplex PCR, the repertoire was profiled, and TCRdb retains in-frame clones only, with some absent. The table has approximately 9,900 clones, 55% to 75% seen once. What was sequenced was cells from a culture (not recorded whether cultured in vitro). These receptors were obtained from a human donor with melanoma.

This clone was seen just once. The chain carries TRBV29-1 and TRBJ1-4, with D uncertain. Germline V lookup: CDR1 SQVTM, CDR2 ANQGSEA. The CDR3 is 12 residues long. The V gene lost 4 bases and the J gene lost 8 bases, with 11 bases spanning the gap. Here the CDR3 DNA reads TGCAGCGTTGTTAGCGGTTCGGAAAAACTGTTTTTT. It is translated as CSVVSGSEKLFF. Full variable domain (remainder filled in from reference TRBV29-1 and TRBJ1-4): SAVISQKPSRDICQRGTSLTIQCQVDSQVTMMFWYRQQPGQSLTLIATANQGSEATYESGFVIDKFPISRPNLTFSTLTVSNMSPEDSSIYLCSVVSGSEKLFFGSGTQLSVL.

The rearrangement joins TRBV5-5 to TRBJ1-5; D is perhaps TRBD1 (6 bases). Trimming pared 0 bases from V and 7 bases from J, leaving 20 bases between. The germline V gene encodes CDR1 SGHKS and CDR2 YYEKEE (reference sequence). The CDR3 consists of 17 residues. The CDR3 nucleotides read TGTGCCAGCAGCTTGGGCCCAGTTCAGGGAACAGGGCAGCCCCAGCATTTT. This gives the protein CASSLGPVQGTGQPQHF.

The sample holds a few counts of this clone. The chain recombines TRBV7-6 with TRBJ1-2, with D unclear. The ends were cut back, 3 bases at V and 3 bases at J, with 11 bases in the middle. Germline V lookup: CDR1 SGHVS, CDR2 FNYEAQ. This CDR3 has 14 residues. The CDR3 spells CASSLRAGDYGYTF. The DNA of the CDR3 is TGTGCCAGCAGCTTGCGGGCCGGAGACTATGGCTACACCTTC.

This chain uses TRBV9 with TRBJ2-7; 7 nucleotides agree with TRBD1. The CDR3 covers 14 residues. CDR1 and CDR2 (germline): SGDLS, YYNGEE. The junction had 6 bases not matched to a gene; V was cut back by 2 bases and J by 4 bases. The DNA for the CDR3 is TGTGCCAGCAGCGTCGCAGGCAGGGGGTACGAGCAGTACTTC. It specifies CASSVAGRGYEQYF.

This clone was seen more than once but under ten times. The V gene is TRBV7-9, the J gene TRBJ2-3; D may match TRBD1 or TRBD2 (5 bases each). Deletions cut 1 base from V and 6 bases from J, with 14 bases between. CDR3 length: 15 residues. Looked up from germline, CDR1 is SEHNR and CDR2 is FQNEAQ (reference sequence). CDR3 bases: TGTGCCAGCAGCTTAGGGTCCGGGGCGTCGGATACGCAGTATTTT. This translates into CASSLGSGASDTQYF.

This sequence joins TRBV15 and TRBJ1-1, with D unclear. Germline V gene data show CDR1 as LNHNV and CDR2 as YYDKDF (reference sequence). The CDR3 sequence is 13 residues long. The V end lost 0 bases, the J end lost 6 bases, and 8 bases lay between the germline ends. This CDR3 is CATSRDRESEAFF. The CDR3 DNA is TGTGCCACCAGCAGAGATCGGGAGTCTGAAGCTTTCTTT. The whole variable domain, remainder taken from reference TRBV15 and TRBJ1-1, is DAMVIQNPRYQVTQFGKPVTLSCSQTLNHNVMYWYQQKSSQAPKLLFHYYDKDFNNEADTPDNFQSRRPNTSFCFLDIRSPGLGDTAMYLCATSRDRESEAFFGQGTRLTVV.

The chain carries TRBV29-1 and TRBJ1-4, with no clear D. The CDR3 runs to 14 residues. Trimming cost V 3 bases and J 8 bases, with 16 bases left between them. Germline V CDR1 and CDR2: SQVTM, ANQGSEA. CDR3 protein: CSVEKVRPGEKLFF. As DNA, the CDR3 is TGCAGCGTTGAGAAAGTCCGGCCGGGGGAAAAACTGTTTTTT.

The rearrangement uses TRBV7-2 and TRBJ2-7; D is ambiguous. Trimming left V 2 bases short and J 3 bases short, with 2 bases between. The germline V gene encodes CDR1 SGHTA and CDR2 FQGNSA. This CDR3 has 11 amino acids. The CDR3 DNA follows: TGTGCCAGCAGCTTATACTACGAGCAGTACTTC. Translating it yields CASSLYYEQYF.

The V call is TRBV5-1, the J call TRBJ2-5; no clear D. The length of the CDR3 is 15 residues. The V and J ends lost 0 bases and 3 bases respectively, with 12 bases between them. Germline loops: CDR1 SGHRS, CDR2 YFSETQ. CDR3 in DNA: TGCGCCAGCAGCTTGGGTATTAGGGCTAAAGAGACCCAGTACTTC. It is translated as CASSLGIRAKETQYF.

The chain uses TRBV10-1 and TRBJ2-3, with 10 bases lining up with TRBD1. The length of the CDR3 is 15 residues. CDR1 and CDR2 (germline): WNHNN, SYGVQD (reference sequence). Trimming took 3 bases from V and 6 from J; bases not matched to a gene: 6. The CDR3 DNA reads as TGCGCCAGCAGTGATCCTGGGACAGGGGTCGATACGCAGTATTTT. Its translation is CASSDPGTGVDTQYF.

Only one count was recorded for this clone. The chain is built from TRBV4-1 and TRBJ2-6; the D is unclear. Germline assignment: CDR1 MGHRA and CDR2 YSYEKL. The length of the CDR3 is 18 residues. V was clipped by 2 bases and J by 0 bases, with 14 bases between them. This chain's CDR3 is CASSQHRTQYSGANVLTF. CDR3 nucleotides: TGCGCCAGCAGCCAACACCGAACGCAATACTCTGGGGCCAACGTCCTGACTTTC.

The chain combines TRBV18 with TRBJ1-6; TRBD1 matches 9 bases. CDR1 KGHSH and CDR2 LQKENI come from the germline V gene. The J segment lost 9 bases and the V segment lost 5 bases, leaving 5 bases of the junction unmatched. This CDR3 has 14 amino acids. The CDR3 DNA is TGTGCCAGCTCAAGGGACAGGGAGGGTTCACCCCTCCACTTT. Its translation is CASSRDREGSPLHF.

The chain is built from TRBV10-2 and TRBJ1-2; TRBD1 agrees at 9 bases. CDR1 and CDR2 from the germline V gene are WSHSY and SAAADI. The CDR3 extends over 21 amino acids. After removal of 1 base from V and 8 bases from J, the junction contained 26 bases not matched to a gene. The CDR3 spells CASSEFENPGQGPGRVRGYTF. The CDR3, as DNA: TGCGCCAGCAGTGAGTTTGAGAATCCGGGACAGGGTCCGGGACGTGTTCGGGGCTACACCTTC.